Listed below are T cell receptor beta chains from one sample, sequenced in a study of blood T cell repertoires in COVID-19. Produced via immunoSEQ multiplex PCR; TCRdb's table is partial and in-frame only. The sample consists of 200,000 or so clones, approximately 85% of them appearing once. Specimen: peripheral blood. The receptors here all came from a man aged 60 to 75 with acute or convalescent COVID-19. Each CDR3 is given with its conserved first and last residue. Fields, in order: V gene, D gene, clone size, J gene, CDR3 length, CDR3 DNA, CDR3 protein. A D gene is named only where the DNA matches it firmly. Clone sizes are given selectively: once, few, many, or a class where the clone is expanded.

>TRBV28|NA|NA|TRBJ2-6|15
TGTGCCAGCAGTTTAGTCGGGTTTGGGGCCAACGTCCTGACTTTC
CASSLVGFGANVLTF
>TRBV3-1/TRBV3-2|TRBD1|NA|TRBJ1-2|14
TGTGCCAGCAGCCAAGATGACAGGGTTAACGGCTACACCTTC
CASSQDDRVNGYTF
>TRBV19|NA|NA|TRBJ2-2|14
TGTGCCAGTAGCTGGACACCGCAGATCGGGGAGCTGTTTTTT
CASSWTPQIGELFF
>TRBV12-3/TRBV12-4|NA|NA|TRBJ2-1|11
TGTGCCAGCAGCGAAGCAAATGAGCAGTTCTTC
CASSEANEQFF
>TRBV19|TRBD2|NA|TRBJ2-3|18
TGTGCCAGTAGTCCCTTTGCAGCGGGAGGGCCTGGCACAGATACGCAGTATTTT
CASSPFAAGGPGTDTQYF
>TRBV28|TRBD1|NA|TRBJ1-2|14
TGTGCCAGCAGATACCACGGACAGGGTGGTGGCTACACCTTC
CASRYHGQGGGYTF
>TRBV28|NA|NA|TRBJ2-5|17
TGTGCCAGCGGAGGGGGCAGAAGGGGGGCTGTTGGAGAGACCCAGTACTTC
CASGGGRRGAVGETQYF
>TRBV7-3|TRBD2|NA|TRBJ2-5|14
TGTGCCAGCAGCTACCTAGCGGGAGAAGAGACCCAGTACTTC
CASSYLAGEETQYF
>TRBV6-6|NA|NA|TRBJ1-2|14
TGTGCCAGCAGTCACAGTATAGATAACTATGGCTACACCTTC
CASSHSIDNYGYTF
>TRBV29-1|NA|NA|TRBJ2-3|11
TGCAGCGTTGAAACTTACGATACGCAGTATTTT
CSVETYDTQYF
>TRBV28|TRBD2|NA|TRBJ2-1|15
TGTGCCAGCAGTCCTTGGGCTAGCGGTTACAATGAGCAGTTCTTC
CASSPWASGYNEQFF
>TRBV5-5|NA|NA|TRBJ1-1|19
TGTGCCAGCAGCTTGGAAGGGCCGACAGGACGGATTATGAACACTGAAGCTTTCTTT
CASSLEGPTGRIMNTEAFF
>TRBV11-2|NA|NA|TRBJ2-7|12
TGTGCCAGCAGCTTCGTCTACTACGAGCAGTACTTC
CASSFVYYEQYF
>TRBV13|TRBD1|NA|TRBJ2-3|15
TGTGCCAGCAGCTTAAGGGACAGGGCCACAGATACGCAGTATTTT
CASSLRDRATDTQYF
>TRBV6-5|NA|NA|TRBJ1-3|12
TGTGCCAGCAGGGGGCCAGGAAACACCATATATTTT
CASRGPGNTIYF
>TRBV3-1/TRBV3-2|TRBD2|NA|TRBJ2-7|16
TGTGCCAGCAGCCACGGGAGGACTAGCGGGGCATACGAGCAGTACTTC
CASSHGRTSGAYEQYF
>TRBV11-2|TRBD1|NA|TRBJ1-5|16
TGTGCCAGCAGCTTAGTGGCGGGACAGGGAGGCCAGCCCCAGCATTTT
CASSLVAGQGGQPQHF
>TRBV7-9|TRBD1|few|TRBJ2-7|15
TGTGCCAGCAGCCACCGGTTGGACAGGACGTACGAGCAGTACTTC
CASSHRLDRTYEQYF
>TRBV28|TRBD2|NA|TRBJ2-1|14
TGTGCCAGCGACGGGACTAGCGGGAGCCATGAGCAGTTCTTC
CASDGTSGSHEQFF
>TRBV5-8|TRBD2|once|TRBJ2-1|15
TGTGCCAGCAGGGGACTAGCGGGATCGAGGGATGAGCAGTTCTTC
CASRGLAGSRDEQFF
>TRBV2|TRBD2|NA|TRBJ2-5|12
TGTGCCTCCTCAGCGGGGGGAGAGACCCAGTACTTC
CASSAGGETQYF
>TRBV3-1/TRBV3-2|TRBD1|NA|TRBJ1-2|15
TGTGCCAGCAGCCAAGGCCCACAGGGGAGCTCTGGCTACACCTTC
CASSQGPQGSSGYTF
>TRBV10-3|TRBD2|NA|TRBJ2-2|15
TGTGCCATCAGGAGAGCGGGATCGAACACCGGGGAGCTGTTTTTT
CAIRRAGSNTGELFF
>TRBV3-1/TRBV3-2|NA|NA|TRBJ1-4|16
TGTGCCAGCAGCCAAAGGGGAGGGACACTAGGTGGAAAACTGTTTTTT
CASSQRGGTLGGKLFF
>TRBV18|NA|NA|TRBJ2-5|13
TGTGCCAGCTCACCCGGGATACAAGAGACCCAGTACTTC
CASSPGIQETQYF
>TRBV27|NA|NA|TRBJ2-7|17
TGTGCCAGCAGTTTATCGATGGCTGCCACCCTCTCCTACGAGCAGTACTTC
CASSLSMAATLSYEQYF
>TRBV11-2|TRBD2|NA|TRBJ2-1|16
TGTGCCAGCAGCTTAGAGGGCGGGAGCTCCTACAATGAGCAGTTCTTC
CASSLEGGSSYNEQFF
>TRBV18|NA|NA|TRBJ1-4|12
TGTGCCAGCTCACCAGGAGTTGAAAAACTGTTTTTT
CASSPGVEKLFF
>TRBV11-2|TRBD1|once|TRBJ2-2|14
TGTGCCAGCAGAGGACAGGCGAGGACCGGGGAGCTGTTTTTT
CASRGQARTGELFF
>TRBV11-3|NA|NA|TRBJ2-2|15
TGTGCCAGCAGCTTAGGAGGGAGAAACACCGGGGAGCTGTTTTTT
CASSLGGRNTGELFF
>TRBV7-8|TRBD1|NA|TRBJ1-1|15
TGTGCCAGCAGCTTAGTGACAGGGGTTAACACTGAAGCTTTCTTT
CASSLVTGVNTEAFF
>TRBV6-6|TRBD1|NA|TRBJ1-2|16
TGTGCCAGCAGCGAGGCGGGGGGACAGGGGAACTATGGCTACACCTTC
CASSEAGGQGNYGYTF
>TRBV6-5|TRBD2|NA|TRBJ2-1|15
TGTGCCAGCCGACTAGCGGGAGGGCCAATGGATGAGCAGTTCTTC
CASRLAGGPMDEQFF
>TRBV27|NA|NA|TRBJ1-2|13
TGTGCCAGCAGTTCCAGGGGTAGTTATGGCTACACCTTC
CASSSRGSYGYTF